The 27 T cell receptor beta chains presented below share a single source sample, sequenced in a study of control samples from healthy donors and cancer patients. TCRdb's table, derived via immunoSEQ multiplex PCR, lists solely in-frame clones and lacks some. This table has around 120,000 clones, approximately 92% appearing once. Material for sequencing was PBMCs. Every receptor here comes from a woman in her forties or fifties with colorectal cancer.

The chain recombines TRBV23-1 with TRBJ2-7; D may be TRBD2 (7 bases). TRBV23-1 is flagged as an ORF with uncertain function. The CDR3 is made up of 15 amino acids. V was cut by 11 bases and J by 0 bases, with 20 bases left in between. CDR3 in amino acids: CAGRRGGTTSYEQYF. The CDR3 nucleotides read TGCGCCGGACGAAGGGGGGGGACAACCTCCTACGAGCAGTACTTC.

The V and J genes are TRBV5-4 and TRBJ2-1; the D gene is possibly TRBD1 (5 bases). The CDR3 extends over 13 amino acids. In germline, CDR1 is SGHNT, CDR2 YYREEE (reference sequence). V was trimmed by 4 bases and J by 4 bases, leaving 9 bases between them. The CDR3 here is CASSGADYNEQFF. The DNA for the CDR3 is TGTGCCAGCAGCGGGGCGGATTACAATGAGCAGTTCTTC. Full variable domain (remainder filled in from reference TRBV5-4 and TRBJ2-1): ETGVTQSPTHLIKTRGQQVTLRCSSQSGHNTVSWYQQALGQGPQFIFQYYREEENGRGNFPPRFSGLQFPNYSSELNVNALELDDSALYLCASSGADYNEQFFGPGTRLTVL.

The V call is TRBV12-2, the J call TRBJ1-1; the listed D gene, TRBD1, was not tested against the DNA. TRBV12-2 is a pseudogene locus. This CDR3 has 17 amino acids. The CDR3 bases are TGTGCAAGTCGCTTAGGGTCTTTGGGCCAGGGTCGAACTGAAGCTTTCTTT. This encodes CASRLGSLGQGRTEAFF.

The gene calls are TRBV5-8 and TRBJ1-1; a weak D match, TRBD1 (6 bases). The V and J ends lost 0 bases and 4 bases respectively, with 10 bases between them. This CDR3 spans 14 amino acids. The germline V gene has CDR1 SGHTS and CDR2 YDEGEE. The CDR3 loop reads CASSLEGGSTEAFF. The CDR3 DNA reads TGTGCCAGCAGCTTGGAGGGGGGCAGCACTGAAGCTTTCTTT.

The V call is TRBV6-6, the J call TRBJ2-2; TRBD1 might be the D (5 bases). The CDR3 covers 15 residues. Trimming took off 6 bases at V and 3 bases at J, with 14 bases between the two ends. Germline V gene lookup returns CDR1 MNHNY and CDR2 SVGAGI (reference sequence). CDR3 sequence: CASRLDSLDTGELFF. The CDR3 region has the DNA TGTGCCAGCAGACTCGACAGTCTGGACACCGGGGAGCTGTTTTTT.

V usage is TRBV29-1 and J usage is TRBJ1-6; 8 bases are shared with TRBD1. CDR3 size: 13 residues. Germline assignment: CDR1 SQVTM and CDR2 ANQGSEA. Unmatched junction bases numbered 8, after V lost 6 bases and J lost 10 bases. In DNA, the CDR3 is TGCAGCGTACAAGGACAGGGAGGGTCACCCCTCCACTTT. Translating gives CSVQGQGGSPLHF.

The chain has TRBV5-8 and TRBJ2-4, with D possibly matching TRBD2 (6 bases). The CDR3 runs 17 residues. V lost 0 bases to trimming and J lost 1 base, with 14 bases between them. CDR1 and CDR2 from the germline V gene are SGHTS and YDEGEE. CDR3 protein: CASSLAFGGNAKNIQYF. In nucleotides, the CDR3 is TGTGCCAGCAGCTTGGCTTTCGGGGGAAATGCCAAAAACATTCAGTACTTC.

The chain recombines TRBV19 with TRBJ1-2; D is unresolved. The V end lost 1 base, the J end lost 4 bases, and 13 bases lay between the germline ends. The CDR3 sequence is 15 residues long. Germline CDR1 and CDR2: LNHDA and SQIVND (reference sequence). Written as DNA, the CDR3 is TGTGCCAGTAGTATAGGGTCGCGGTTTAGCTATGGCTACACCTTC. It is translated as CASSIGSRFSYGYTF.

This chain joins TRBV2 and TRBJ1-2, with 7 bases identical to TRBD1. V lost 5 bases and J lost 7; bases outside the gene matches: 10. The germline V gene has CDR1 SNHLY and CDR2 FYNNEI. This CDR3 region has 14 residues. The CDR3 DNA sequence: TGTGCCAGCAGTTTCCCGGGACAGAGACCTGGCTACACCTTC. This translates into CASSFPGQRPGYTF.

The chain carries TRBV7-2 and TRBJ2-4, with 7 bases aligning to TRBD2. The CDR3 sequence is 17 residues long. The germline V gene has CDR1 SGHTA and CDR2 FQGNSA. The ends lost 1 base at V and 0 bases at J; junction bases unmatched: 6. Here the CDR3 DNA reads TGTGCCAGCAGCTTAGGACTAGCAGAAATAGCCAAAAACATTCAGTACTTC. Its protein is CASSLGLAEIAKNIQYF.

This rearrangement joins TRBV6-5 to TRBJ2-6, with TRBD1 identical over 9 bases. The V and J ends lost 5 bases and 4 bases, in that order; junction bases with no gene match: 3. The CDR3 sequence is 15 residues long. Germline loops: CDR1 MNHEY, CDR2 SVGAGI. CDR3 DNA: TGTGCCAGCAGTCCACAGGGGGCCGGGGCCAACGTCCTGACTTTC. Its protein is CASSPQGAGANVLTF.

The CDR3 DNA reads as TGCGCCAGCAGCTTGGCAATGAGCGGTAACAATGAGCAGTTCTTC. Translating gives CASSLAMSGNNEQFF. The J gene is TRBJ2-1, the V gene TRBV5-1, with a weak D call TRBD2 (5 bases). The CDR3 consists of 15 residues. Germline V CDR1 and CDR2: SGHRS, YFSETQ. V lost 0 bases and J 5 bases, leaving 12 bases between the germline ends.

J is TRBJ2-3 and V is TRBV5-1; D might be TRBD1 or TRBD2, each matching 7 bases. Trimming shortened V by 0 bases and J by 2 bases, and 19 bases separated the two germline ends. Germline V gives CDR1 SGHRS, CDR2 YFSETQ. The length of the CDR3 is 18 residues. The CDR3 DNA reads TGCGCCAGCAGCTTGGCGGGGGAGGGACAGCGGTCCACAGATACGCAGTATTTT. Encoded protein: CASSLAGEGQRSTDTQYF.

The chain couples TRBV18 to TRBJ1-4; TRBD1 matches 11 bases. Germline V gives CDR1 KGHSH, CDR2 LQKENI. V lost 5 bases and J lost 5; bases outside the gene matches: 4. This CDR3 region has 15 residues. The CDR3 DNA follows: TGTGCCAGCTCATCGGACAGGGGGCCGAATGAAAAACTGTTTTTT. It codes for CASSSDRGPNEKLFF.

The chain employs TRBV9 and TRBJ1-4; unclear D gene. This CDR3 is 15 amino acids long. Trimming shortened V by 3 bases and J by 0 bases, and 9 bases separated the two germline ends. The germline V gene has CDR1 SGDLS and CDR2 YYNGEE. CDR3 amino acids: CASSAGRTTNEKLFF. For the CDR3, the DNA is TGTGCCAGCAGCGCAGGACGGACAACTAATGAAAAACTGTTTTTT.

The V call is TRBV15, the J call TRBJ1-1; D unclear. Germline CDR1 is LNHNV and CDR2 is YYDKDF (reference sequence). This CDR3 spans 14 amino acids. Deletions cut 5 bases from V and 4 bases from J, with 14 bases between. The CDR3 nucleotides read TGTGCCACCAGCCCGGGGATGGATGGCACTGAAGCTTTCTTT. Translated: CATSPGMDGTEAFF.

The chain recombines TRBV5-1 with TRBJ2-1, with a possible D match to TRBD2 (7 bases). Germline V CDR1 and CDR2: SGHRS, YFSETQ. This CDR3 comprises 15 residues. Trimming cost V 6 bases and J 0 bases, with 13 bases left between them. The CDR3 region is CASMRGGPSYNEQFF. The CDR3, as DNA: TGCGCCAGCATGCGCGGGGGCCCCTCCTACAATGAGCAGTTCTTC.

This clone was seen only a few times. The gene calls are TRBV19 and TRBJ1-3; D gene ambiguous. Germline V gives CDR1 LNHDA, CDR2 SQIVND (reference sequence). This CDR3 has 14 residues. V lost 4 bases, J lost 0 bases, and 7 bases lay in between. The chain's CDR3 is CASSKGNSGNTIYF. CDR3 sequence (DNA): TGTGCCAGTAGTAAGGGAAACTCTGGAAACACCATATATTTT.

The chain links TRBV11-2 to TRBJ2-3; 14 bases are shared with TRBD2. J gave up 1 base and V 4 bases, and 10 bases lay outside the gene matches. Germline V gives CDR1 SGHAT, CDR2 FQNNGV. CDR3 size: 19 residues. The CDR3 spells CASSSQAGLAGARTDTQYF. In DNA, the CDR3 is TGTGCCAGCAGCTCCCAAGCGGGACTAGCGGGGGCTCGCACAGATACGCAGTATTTT.

The chain's CDR3 is CASSESQDGYTF. The CDR3 coding sequence is TGTGCCAGCAGTGAATCGCAGGACGGCTACACCTTC. The chain uses TRBV6-1 and TRBJ1-2, with D hard to call. CDR3 length: 12 residues. Trimming stripped 2 bases from V and 8 bases from J, with 9 bases between. CDR1 and CDR2 from the germline V gene are MNHNS and SASEGT.

The rearrangement uses TRBV18 and TRBJ2-1; 9 bases agree with TRBD1. V was clipped by 6 bases and J by 6 bases; unmatched bases: 9. The CDR3 runs 15 residues. Germline CDR1 and CDR2: KGHSH and LQKENI. The DNA for the CDR3 is TGTGCCAGCTCGTCAACAGGGGGCGCAGGCAATGAGCAGTTCTTC. This sequence encodes CASSSTGGAGNEQFF.

The chain is built from TRBV10-1 and TRBJ2-3; 13 positions agree with TRBD2. J was trimmed by 4 bases and V by 3 bases; bases with no gene match: 7. Per germline, CDR1 WNHNN and CDR2 SYGVQD (reference sequence). There are 17 residues in the CDR3. This CDR3 is CASSDWGTSGTPDTQYF. Here the CDR3 DNA reads TGCGCCAGCAGTGATTGGGGGACTAGCGGGACTCCAGATACGCAGTATTTT.

The V gene is TRBV9, the J gene TRBJ2-1, with 7 positions matching TRBD2. In germline, CDR1 is SGDLS, CDR2 YYNGEE. This CDR3 is built from 15 residues. Losses at the gene ends were 0 bases for V and 5 bases for J; bases not matched to a gene: 5. DNA of the CDR3: TGTGCCAGCAGCGTAGTCTCAGCGGGGCACAATGAGCAGTTCTTC. Translated, it gives CASSVVSAGHNEQFF. Supplemented by reference TRBV9 and TRBJ2-1, the full variable domain reads DSGVTQTPKHLITATGQRVTLRCSPRSGDLSVYWYQQSLDQGLQFLIQYYNGEERAKGNILERFSAQQFPDLHSELNLSSLELGDSALYFCASSVVSAGHNEQFFGPGTRLTVL.

The rearrangement uses TRBV10-3 and TRBJ2-1; tentative D call: TRBD2 (6 bases). The CDR3 is made up of 14 amino acids. Between the trimmed V and J ends, which lost 6 bases and 5 bases, there was a span of 14 bases. Germline CDR1 reads ENHRY; CDR2 reads SYGVKD. The chain's CDR3 is CAISPSESNNEQFF. CDR3 sequence (DNA): TGTGCCATCAGCCCTAGCGAGAGTAACAATGAGCAGTTCTTC.

The J gene is TRBJ1-2, the V gene TRBV3-1 (or the pseudogene TRBV3-2), with 8 bases identical to TRBD1. Unmatched junction bases numbered 11, after V lost 1 base and J lost 4 bases. This CDR3 spans 17 amino acids. The germline CDR1 and CDR2 sequences are LGHDT and YNNKEL (reference sequence). Written as DNA, the CDR3 is TGTGCCAGCAGCCAAGTCACATGGGACAGGAGTTCCTATGGCTACACCTTC. It is translated as CASSQVTWDRSSYGYTF.

The chain is built from TRBV19 and TRBJ2-1; possible D gene TRBD2, 5 bases. The CDR3 covers 13 residues. Deletions cut 4 bases from V and 5 bases from J, with 9 bases between. Germline lookup yields CDR1 LNHDA and CDR2 SQIVND (reference sequence). In nucleotides, the CDR3 is TGTGCCAGTAGTAGGGGAGTGCACAATGAGCAGTTCTTC. It yields the protein CASSRGVHNEQFF.

The sample holds one count of this clone. V usage is TRBV27 and J usage is TRBJ1-2, with TRBD1 matching over 7 bases. This CDR3 has 13 residues. The J segment lost 6 bases and the V segment lost 6 bases, leaving 7 bases of the junction unmatched. Germline V lookup: CDR1 MNHEY, CDR2 SMNVEV (reference sequence). The CDR3 DNA follows: TGTGCCAGCAGAGGCCAGGGGGTGGATGGCTACACCTTC. Its protein product is CASRGQGVDGYTF.